A selection of T cell receptor beta chains follows, all from one sample in a study of T-cell memory formation after mild COVID-19. One entry per CDR3 protein, called by TCRdb with MiXCR from the 5' RACE reads. The sample shows approximately 580,000 distinct CDR3 sequences, roughly 22% of them seen only once. Specimen: PBMCs or a T cell subset sorted from them (not recorded which). These TCRs come from an adult woman who had mild COVID-19 (a few samples of this study predate the infection). Cell type and time point are not known. Both conserved end residues are part of each CDR3. D genes are given only for firm matches. Expanded clones are given a class, and other clones once, few, many or no size at all.

size	D	V	J	DNA	CDR3
-	TRBD1	TRBV29-1	TRBJ1-6	TGCAGCGTTGAAGACGGGACAGGGCCCGGTTCACCCCTCCACTTT	CSVEDGTGPGSPLHF
many	-	TRBV12-3/TRBV12-4	TRBJ2-7	TGTGCCACCCAAAAAAAGGGTCGGCAGTACTTC	CATQKKGRQYF
-	-	TRBV5-5	TRBJ2-7	TGTGCCAGGGACGCTCGGGCCTACGAGCAGTACTTC	CARDARAYEQYF
few	-	TRBV10-3	TRBJ1-1	TGTGCCATCAACGCAGGGTATGACACTGAAGCTTTCTTT	CAINAGYDTEAFF
many	-	TRBV4-3	TRBJ2-7	TGCGCCAGCAGCCAAGCGGTAGGCGGGACCAGCTACGAGCAGTACTTC	CASSQAVGGTSYEQYF
few	-	TRBV6-5	TRBJ1-1	TGTGCCAGCAGTTACTCTCCAGTCACTGAAGCTTTCTTT	CASSYSPVTEAFF
-	-	TRBV20-1	TRBJ2-7	TGCAGTGCTAGAGTTCCGGGAAACTACGAGCAGTACTTC	CSARVPGNYEQYF
-	TRBD2	TRBV15	TRBJ2-4	TGTGCCACCAGCGTGACTAGCGGAAAAAACATTCAGTACTTC	CATSVTSGKNIQYF
few	TRBD1	TRBV25-1	TRBJ2-1	TGTGCCAGCAGGGGGACAGGAAGGTTGGAGGAGCAGTTCTTC	CASRGTGRLEEQFF
-	-	TRBV12-3/TRBV12-4	TRBJ1-5	TGTGCCAGCAGTTGGTCCCTAAGCAATCAGCCCCAGCATTTT	CASSWSLSNQPQHF
-	-	TRBV4-1	TRBJ1-1	TGCGCCAGCAGCCAAGATCCGGTGAACACTGAAGCTTTCTTT	CASSQDPVNTEAFF
-	-	TRBV4-1	TRBJ2-5	TGCGCCAGCAGCCAAGGGGGGTATCAGACCCAGTACTTC	CASSQGGYQTQYF
-	-	TRBV13	TRBJ2-7	TGTGCCAGCAGCTCTCGCCTAGACAGCTCCTACGAGCAGTACTTC	CASSSRLDSSYEQYF
-	-	TRBV12-3/TRBV12-4	TRBJ1-1	TGTGCCAGCAGTTCTCTCGAGGCCAGCACTGAAGCTTTCTTT	CASSSLEASTEAFF
few	-	TRBV6-2/TRBV6-3	TRBJ2-4	TGTGCCAGCCGAGAAGGGGGTGCCAAAAACATTCAGTACTTC	CASREGGAKNIQYF
-	-	TRBV7-9	TRBJ2-7	TGTGCCAGCAGCTCCCGGGCCTCTTCCTACGAGCAGTACTTC	CASSSRASSYEQYF
few	TRBD1	TRBV6-1	TRBJ2-7	TGTGCCAGCACCGCTCAGGGGGTCTCCTACGAGCAGTACTTC	CASTAQGVSYEQYF
-	TRBD2	TRBV24-1	TRBJ2-1	TGTGCCACCAGTAAGGCGGGGGGCTCCCATGAGCAGTTCTTC	CATSKAGGSHEQFF